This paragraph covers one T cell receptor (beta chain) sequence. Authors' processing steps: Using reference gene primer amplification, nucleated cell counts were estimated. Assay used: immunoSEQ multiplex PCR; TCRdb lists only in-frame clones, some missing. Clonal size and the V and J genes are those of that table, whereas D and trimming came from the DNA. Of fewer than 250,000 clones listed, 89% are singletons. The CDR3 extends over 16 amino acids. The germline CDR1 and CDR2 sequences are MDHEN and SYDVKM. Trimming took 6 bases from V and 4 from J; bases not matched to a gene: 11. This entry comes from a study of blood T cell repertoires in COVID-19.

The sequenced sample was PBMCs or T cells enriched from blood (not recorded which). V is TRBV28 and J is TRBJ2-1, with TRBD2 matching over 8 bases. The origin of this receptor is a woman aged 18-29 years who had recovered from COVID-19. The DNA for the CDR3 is TGTGCCAGCAGACCCGGGGGGGCGAAGGCTTACAATGAGCAGTTCTTC. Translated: CASRPGGAKAYNEQFF.